Presented here are 13 T cell receptor beta chains from one specimen sequenced in a study of T cell clonality in common variable immunodeficiency. Whole-study findings and limits: Common variable immunodeficiency TCR beta sequences reportedly had fewer deletions and N-nucleotide insertions.

Antigens of these TCRs are unknown. The protocol was immunoSEQ multiplex PCR, while the TCRdb copy is restricted to in-frame clones and leaves out a portion. Listed for the sample are almost 20,000 clones, none seen a single time. Sequencing was performed on peripheral blood mononuclear cells. These receptors were taken from a human donor with common variable immunodeficiency.

At least ten counts were recorded for this clone. The read halts 3 residues ahead of the CDR3 end, with the missing end drawn from the germline J gene. The genes are TRBV29-1 and TRBJ1-2; TRBD1 is a possible D gene (5 bases). The V and J ends lost 1 base and 2 bases respectively, with 14 bases between them. This CDR3 has 15 residues. The germline CDR1 and CDR2 sequences are SQVTM and ANQGSEA. The CDR3 loop reads CSVEVWEGRNYGYTF. Incomplete CDR3 DNA: TGCAGCGTTGAAGTCTGGGAGGGGAGAAACTATGGC.

This clone was seen many times. The read stops 3 residues short of the end of the CDR3; the missing end is completed from the germline J gene. The chain is built from TRBV20-1 and TRBJ2-7; 10 bases are shared with TRBD2. Trimming took 5 bases from V and 0 from J; bases not matched to a gene: 7. CDR1 is DFQATT and CDR2 is SNEGSKA in the germline V gene (reference sequence). The CDR3 spans 15 residues. CDR3 DNA, as far as it was read: TGCAGTGCTGCCGGGACTAGCGTAACCTCCTACGAG. As protein: CSAAGTSVTSYE. The entire CDR3 reads CSAAGTSVTSYEQYF.

This clone was counted at least ten times. The read is 3 residues too short to cover the CDR3 end, so that end is filled in from the germline J gene. This sequence joins TRBV11-3 and TRBJ1-1; the D gene is possibly TRBD1 (5 bases). Germline loops: CDR1 SGHNT, CDR2 YENEEA. Trimming pared 5 bases from V and 2 bases from J, leaving 9 bases between. The CDR3 is 13 amino acids. The covered CDR3 bases are TGTGCCAGCAGCGTTCAGGGAAACACTGAA. Translation gives CASSVQGNTE. The full CDR3 protein reads CASSVQGNTEAFF. Complete variable domain (other parts from reference TRBV11-3 and TRBJ1-1): EAGVVQSPRYKIIEKKQPVAFWCNPISGHNTLYWYLQNLGQGPELLIRYENEEAVDDSQLPKDRFSAERLKGVDSTLKIQPAELGDSAVYLCASSVQGNTEAFFGQGTRLTVV.

In this sample, this clone turned up a few times. Read coverage stops 3 residues before the CDR3 terminus; the germline J gene supplies the remainder. This rearrangement joins TRBV7-2 to TRBJ1-2; unclear D gene. Trimming removed 5 bases from V and 6 bases from J, with 16 bases in between. Germline loops: CDR1 SGHTA, CDR2 FQGNSA. There are 14 residues in the CDR3. The sequenced part of the CDR3 DNA is TGTGCCAGCAGCCCGCGACTCACGTCCGATGGC. Residues: CASSPRLTSDG. The whole CDR3 region reads CASSPRLTSDGYTF.

A few counts support this clone. Sequencing ends 3 residues short of the CDR3 end; the germline J gene provides the rest. V gene TRBV7-9 combines with J gene TRBJ2-5; D might be TRBD2 (5 bases). The CDR3 totals 14 residues. CDR1 is SEHNR, CDR2 FQNEAQ, per germline (reference sequence). With 5 bases removed from V and 5 bases from J, the gap between germline ends came to 15 bases. CDR3 DNA, as far as it was read: TGTGCCAGCAGCCTCCTTACCCGAGGGGAGACC. This sequence encodes CASSLLTRGET. The complete CDR3 sequence is CASSLLTRGETQYF.

This clone was seen ten or more times. Read sequence stops 3 residues before the CDR3 end, and the germline J gene provides the missing end. This sample also contains other DNA sequences that code for the same CDR3. The rearrangement uses TRBV5-1 and TRBJ2-3; tentatively, D is TRBD1 (6 bases). The germline V gene has CDR1 SGHRS and CDR2 YFSETQ. V lost 4 bases and J 2 bases, leaving 11 bases between the germline ends. This CDR3 spans 14 amino acids. The CDR3: CASSRDTHTDTQYF. CDR3 bases read: TGCGCCAGCAGCCGGGACACCCACACAGATACG.

This clone has ten or more counts. Coverage ceases 3 residues before the CDR3 finishes, and the germline J gene fills in the end. The V gene is TRBV19, the J gene TRBJ1-5; D possibly corresponds to TRBD1 (5 bases). V was trimmed by 4 bases and J by 5 bases, leaving 9 bases between them. This CDR3 spans 13 amino acids. Germline CDR1 LNHDA, CDR2 SQIVND (reference sequence). The CDR3 loop reads CASSRQGDQPQHF. CDR3 bases read: TGTGCCAGTAGTAGGCAGGGCGATCAGCCC.

The table lists this clone with many counts. Sequencing ends 3 residues short of the CDR3 end; the germline J gene provides the rest. The chain is built from TRBV18 and TRBJ2-7; 7 bases match TRBD1. Germline CDR1 and CDR2: KGHSH and LQKENI. J lost 4 bases, V lost 0 bases, and 9 bases had no gene match. CDR3 length equals 16 residues. CDR3 DNA (partial): TGTGCCAGCTCACCACCGACAGGGAGAGCCTTGTACGAG. Protein: CASSPPTGRALYE. The full CDR3 reads CASSPPTGRALYEQYF. The full variable domain, in which reference TRBV18 and TRBJ2-7 provide the parts outside the CDR3, is NAGVMQNPRHLVRRRGQEARLRCSPMKGHSHVYWYRQLPEEGLKFMVYLQKENIIDESGMPKERFSAEFPKEGPSILRIQQVVRGDSAAYFCASSPPTGRALYEQYFGPGTRLTVT.

CDR3 DNA, as far as it was read: TGCGCCAGCAGCCAAGACAGGGGGCCTGGAAACACC. This translates into CASSQDRGPGNT. The entire CDR3 is CASSQDRGPGNTIYF. This chain links TRBV5-1 with TRBJ1-3; 10 nucleotides align to TRBD1. The read gets to within 3 residues of the CDR3 end, and the germline J gene fills in the rest. The V segment lost 4 bases and the J segment 2 bases; nucleotides outside the gene matches: 3. There are 15 residues in the CDR3. Germline V CDR1 and CDR2: SGHRS, YFSETQ. The variable domain in full, with the rest retrieved from reference TRBV5-1 and TRBJ1-3, is KAGVTQTPRYLIKTRGQQVTLSCSPISGHRSVSWYQQTPGQGLQFLFEYFSETQRNKGNFPGRFSGRQFSNSRSEMNVSTLELGDSALYLCASSQDRGPGNTIYFGEGSWLTVV.

This clone was detected ten times or more. The read comes to an end 3 residues before the CDR3 does, leaving the germline J gene to fill in the end. V gene TRBV2 combines with J gene TRBJ2-2; TRBD2 matches 9 bases. J lost 5 bases, V lost 4 bases, and 5 bases had no gene match. The germline CDR1 and CDR2 sequences are SNHLY and FYNNEI. The CDR3 covers 15 residues. The part of the CDR3 DNA that was read is TGTGCCAGCAGTGGTAGCGGGAGAGGTACCGGGGAG. Translation gives CASSGSGRGTGE. Given in full, the CDR3 is CASSGSGRGTGELFF.

In its sample, this clone is medium-sized. The read terminates 3 residues before the CDR3 end, so the remaining end is supplied by the germline J gene. The V call is TRBV30, the J call TRBJ1-1; D gene unclear. Germline V lookup: CDR1 GTSNPN, CDR2 SVGIG (reference sequence). The CDR3 has 13 amino acids. The CDR3 here is CAWSVGSGVRAFF. The CDR3 DNA, read in part, is TGTGCCTGGAGTGTGGGTAGCGGGGTGCGA.

This clone was found many times. With the read ending 3 residues before the CDR3 end, the germline J gene is used to fill in that end. The chain has TRBV20-1 and TRBJ2-7; 11 nucleotides match TRBD2. J lost 6 bases, V lost 1 base, and 5 bases had no gene match. Germline loops: CDR1 DFQATT, CDR2 SNEGSKA (reference sequence). CDR3 length equals 14 residues. CDR3 sequence: CSARVLAGVGEQYF. CDR3 DNA (partial): TGCAGTGCTAGAGTACTAGCGGGAGTCGGCGAG.

This clone came up many times. With the read ending 3 residues before the CDR3 end, the germline J gene is used to fill in that end. The rearrangement links TRBV2 to TRBJ2-6; possible D gene TRBD1, 6 bases. Trimming cost V 4 bases and J 4 bases, with 11 bases left between them. The CDR3 runs 15 residues. Germline V CDR1 and CDR2: SNHLY, FYNNEI. The sequenced part of the CDR3 DNA is TGTGCCAGCAGTGGGCAGGGGTTCGGGGCCAACGTC. It encodes CASSGQGFGANV. The entire CDR3 is CASSGQGFGANVLTF.